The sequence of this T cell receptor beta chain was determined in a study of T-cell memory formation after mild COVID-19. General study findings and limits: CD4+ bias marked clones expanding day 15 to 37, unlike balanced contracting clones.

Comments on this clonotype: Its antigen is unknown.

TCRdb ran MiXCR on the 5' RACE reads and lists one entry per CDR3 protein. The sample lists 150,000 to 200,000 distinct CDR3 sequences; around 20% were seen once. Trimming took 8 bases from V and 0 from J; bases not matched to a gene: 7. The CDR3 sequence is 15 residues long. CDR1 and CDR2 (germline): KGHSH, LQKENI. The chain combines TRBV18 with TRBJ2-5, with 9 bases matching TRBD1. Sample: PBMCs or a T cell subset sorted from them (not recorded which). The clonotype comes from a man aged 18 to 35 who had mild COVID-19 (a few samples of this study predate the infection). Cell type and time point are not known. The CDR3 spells CASPGRTGDQETQYF. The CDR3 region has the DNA TGTGCCAGCCCCGGGAGGACAGGGGACCAAGAGACCCAGTACTTC.